The clone carrying this T cell receptor beta chain was observed once. The data originate from a study of blood T cell repertoires in COVID-19. As for the study in general: Two consecutive negative NP/OP PCR tests, clearance, or resolved symptoms defined Cohort 3 recovery. COVID-19 samples from acute and convalescent phases originated in the United States, Italy and Spain. Sources were T cells, B-cell-depleted T cells, or PBMCs; the material itself was cDNA or gDNA.

V lost 2 bases, J lost 0 bases, and 11 bases lay in between. The CDR3 spans 16 residues. Germline values: CDR1 SNHLY, CDR2 FYNNEI. TCRdb's copy holds only in-frame clones and misses some; the assay was immunoSEQ multiplex PCR. The sample yields 200,000 to 250,000 clones, around 85% seen once. Adults between roughly 18 and 89 years of age took part from about two dozen US areas. The sample consisted of PBMCs or T cells enriched from blood (not recorded which). The clonotype was recovered from a woman in her forties or fifties in a cohort exposed to, infected with or recovered from COVID-19 (not recorded which). The J gene is TRBJ2-1, the V gene TRBV2; no clear D gene. The CDR3: CASSETTVPSYNEQFF. The CDR3 DNA reads as TGTGCCAGCAGTGAAACAACAGTACCCTCCTACAATGAGCAGTTCTTC.